These 8 T cell receptor beta chains were sequenced from one sample in a study of technical replicates of blood from several donors. Measured with immunoSEQ multiplex PCR; TCRdb has only the in-frame clones, and not every one. The sample records around 71,000 clones, around 90% being singletons. The sequenced sample consisted of T cells isolated from PBMCs. These receptors were obtained from a human donor in good health.

The genes are TRBV7-9 and TRBJ2-7, with D perhaps matching TRBD2 (6 bases). From germline, CDR1 is SEHNR and CDR2 FQNEAQ (reference sequence). V was cut by 5 bases and J by 6 bases, with 11 bases left in between. The CDR3 length is 12 residues. CDR3 bases: TGTGCCAGCAGCAACGGAGGGGTCGAGCAGTACTTC. Translating gives CASSNGGVEQYF.

The chain links TRBV7-6 to TRBJ2-5; the match to TRBD2 covers 9 bases. Germline CDR1 is SGHVS and CDR2 is FNYEAQ. The CDR3 length is 17 residues. With V trimmed by 4 bases and J by 5 bases, 14 bases remained unmatched. The CDR3 DNA follows: TGTGCCAGCAGCTACGCTTTTGCAGCGGGAGGTGACGAGACCCAGTACTTC. As protein: CASSYAFAAGGDETQYF.

The sample holds one count of this clone. This chain uses TRBV7-3 with TRBJ1-1; D possibly corresponds to TRBD1 (6 bases). Germline V lookup: CDR1 SGHTA, CDR2 FQGTGA. The CDR3 contains 15 residues. The V and J ends lost 2 bases and 0 bases respectively, with 10 bases between them. The CDR3 DNA is TGTGCCAGCAGCTTAGTTTCAGGGGTGAACACTGAAGCTTTCTTT. Its protein product is CASSLVSGVNTEAFF. Full variable domain (rest looked up from reference TRBV7-3 and TRBJ1-1): GAGVSQTPSNKVTEKGKYVELRCDPISGHTALYWYRQSLGQGPEFLIYFQGTGAADDSGLPNDRFFAVRPEGSVSTLKIQRTERGDSAVYLCASSLVSGVNTEAFFGQGTRLTVV.

The chain recombines TRBV29-1 with TRBJ2-3, with D possibly being TRBD2 (8 bases). Germline V gene lookup returns CDR1 SQVTM and CDR2 ANQGSEA. Trimming removed 4 bases from V and 6 bases from J, with 14 bases in between. This CDR3 spans 13 amino acids. For the CDR3, the DNA is TGCAGCGTTGGGCCGGGAGGGGGCGATACGCAGTATTTT. Amino acid sequence: CSVGPGGGDTQYF.

The chain is built from TRBV19 and TRBJ1-5, with a tentative D call TRBD1 (5 bases). CDR3 length: 14 amino acids. The V gene lost 4 bases and the J gene lost 6 bases, with 13 bases spanning the gap. Germline V CDR1 and CDR2: LNHDA, SQIVND (reference sequence). CDR3 sequence (DNA): TGTGCCAGTAGTAGTTGGGGGGGTGGTCAGCCCCAGCATTTT. Amino acids: CASSSWGGGQPQHF.

The chain links TRBV5-6 to TRBJ1-5; 7 bases are a match to TRBD1. Germline V gives CDR1 SGHDT, CDR2 YYEEEE. V trimming: 2 bases; J trimming: 2 bases; junction bases outside the gene matches: 1. The CDR3 runs 14 residues. CDR3 DNA: TGTGCCAGCAGCTTCGGGACAGGCAATCAGCCCCAGCATTTT. Residues: CASSFGTGNQPQHF.

The chain combines TRBV2 with TRBJ2-5; 11 positions match TRBD2. Germline CDR1 and CDR2: SNHLY and FYNNEI. J gave up 1 base and V 4 bases, and 2 bases lay outside the gene matches. CDR3 length equals 15 residues. The CDR3 bases are TGTGCCAGCAGTGTAGGACTAGCGGGCCAAGAGACCCAGTACTTC. The encoded protein is CASSVGLAGQETQYF.

The rearrangement uses TRBV28 and TRBJ1-1; D remains unclear. The CDR3 extends over 13 amino acids. V was cut by 7 bases and J by 0 bases, with 9 bases left in between. Germline CDR1 is MDHEN and CDR2 is SYDVKM. CDR3 loop: CASTSDLNTEAFF. Written as DNA, the CDR3 is TGTGCCAGCACTTCGGACTTGAACACTGAAGCTTTCTTT.